One and the same sample provided the 3 T cell receptor beta chains below, sequenced in a study of identical twins listed by TCRdb under 2016. Libraries were constructed by 5' RACE. Sequenced using an Illumina HiSeq 2000. TCRdb cleaned the public reads at Q25 with fastp, built clones with MiXCR and kept in-frame beta chains. Here each entry gathers all rows of one CDR3 protein and keeps the most common genes and DNA. The sample table lists 350,000 to 600,000 distinct CDR3 sequences, about 14% of them with a count of one. In total, the top ten clones hold more than 0.5% of the sample. This same sample was also part of a study on yellow fever vaccine responses in identical twins.

The sample comprised CD4+ T cells sorted from blood. The receptors were sampled from a young woman in good health.

In its sample, this clonotype was seen a few times. The chain is built from TRBV20-1 and TRBJ2-3, with D possibly being TRBD1 (6 bases). V shed 3 bases and J shed 1 base, with 8 bases lying between them. Germline CDR1 DFQATT, CDR2 SNEGSKA (reference sequence). The CDR3 has 13 residues. CDR3 bases: TGCAGTGCTAGGTCAGGGGGCACAGATACGCAGTATTTT. It encodes CSARSGGTDTQYF.

This clonotype was seen more than once but under ten times. The chain combines TRBV12-3 or TRBV12-4 with TRBJ2-1; perhaps TRBD1 as D (6 bases). The CDR3 length is 16 residues. Trimming took 3 bases from V and 4 from J, leaving 16 bases between them. CDR3 amino acids: CASSFDRQWDYNEQFF. CDR3 sequence (DNA): TGTGCCAGCAGTTTTGACAGGCAGTGGGATTACAATGAGCAGTTCTTC.

V gene TRBV18 combines with J gene TRBJ2-1, with D tentatively TRBD1 (5 bases). V was cut by 5 bases and J by 0 bases, with 11 bases left in between. CDR3 length: 15 residues. In germline, CDR1 is KGHSH, CDR2 LQKENI. CDR3 protein: CASSSTVNSYNEQFF. CDR3 coding DNA: TGTGCCAGCTCATCGACAGTCAACTCCTACAATGAGCAGTTCTTC.